This T cell receptor beta chain was captured in a study of blood T cell repertoires in COVID-19. This CDR3 contains 15 residues. The germline V gene encodes CDR1 SGHTA and CDR2 FQGNSA. Trimming took 4 bases from V and 7 from J; bases not matched to a gene: 6. Only in-frame clones appear in the TCRdb table, and some are missing; sequencing was by immunoSEQ multiplex PCR. The profile shows approximately 300,000 clones, roughly nine tenths of them singletons. The rearrangement joins TRBV7-2 to TRBJ2-1, with 11 bases identical to TRBD2. The sequenced sample consisted of PBMCs or T cells enriched from blood (not recorded which). The origin of this receptor is a man in his sixties who had recovered from COVID-19. CDR3 protein: CASSSGLAGTNEQFF. The CDR3 nucleotides are TGTGCCAGCAGCTCCGGACTAGCGGGTACTAATGAGCAGTTCTTC.